This TCR beta chain stems from a study of T-cell reconstitution after alpha-beta-depleted transplantation in children. This clonotype was recorded many times. The library targeted TCRbeta and was prepared with unique molecular identifiers. MiXCR, applied by TCRdb to the PCR reads, yields one record per CDR3 protein. The table lists about 240,000 distinct CDR3 sequences, 12% of them singletons, with approximately 2.4% in the top ten. The source was PBMCs from the stem cell graft donor, collected from the stem cell graft. This TCR came from a human donor who donated a stem cell graft to a child with acute lymphoblastic leukemia.

The CDR3 DNA follows: TGTGCCAGCAGCTTATCTCGGGGGGGCGCCGGGGAGCTGTTTTTT. It translates to CASSLSRGGAGELFF. The chain couples TRBV7-8 to TRBJ2-2; 8 nucleotides agree with TRBD2. This CDR3 has 15 residues. Trimming at V came to 2 bases and at J to 6 bases, leaving 5 bases not matched to a gene. The germline CDR1 and CDR2 sequences are SGHVS and FQNEAQ.